The 13 T cell receptor beta chains given below trace back to one sample, sequenced in a study of T cell responses to AZD1222 COVID-19 vaccine. Method: immunoSEQ multiplex PCR; TCRdb's copy keeps in-frame clones and lacks some. Among over 100,000 clones, 87% were seen once, and the ten largest hold 2% to 3%. The sequenced sample was peripheral blood, obtained 28 days after the second AZD1222 dose. The receptors shown here come from an adult who received the AZD1222 COVID-19 vaccine.

The chain combines TRBV18 with TRBJ2-7, with D possibly matching TRBD1 (5 bases). Germline-derived CDR1 and CDR2 are KGHSH and LQKENI. The CDR3 is 12 residues long. V shed 6 bases and J shed 3 bases, with 9 bases lying between them. The DNA of the CDR3 is TGTGCCAGCTCGCCAGACAGCTACGAGCAGTACTTC. It specifies CASSPDSYEQYF. The full variable domain, rest sourced from reference TRBV18 and TRBJ2-7, is NAGVMQNPRHLVRRRGQEARLRCSPMKGHSHVYWYRQLPEEGLKFMVYLQKENIIDESGMPKERFSAEFPKEGPSILRIQQVVRGDSAAYFCASSPDSYEQYFGPGTRLTVT.

The rearrangement uses TRBV5-6 and TRBJ1-3; 12 bases are a match to TRBD1. From germline, CDR1 is SGHDT and CDR2 YYEEEE. The CDR3 has 17 amino acids. The V gene end was trimmed by 4 bases and the J gene end by 4 bases; junction bases not matched to a gene: 9. CDR3 amino acids: CASSLPGQGAIGNTIYF. In DNA, the CDR3 is TGTGCCAGCAGCCTCCCGGGACAGGGGGCGATCGGAAACACCATATATTTT.

The chain has TRBV6-6 and TRBJ1-1; D uncertain. This CDR3 spans 13 amino acids. The germline CDR1 and CDR2 sequences are MNHNY and SVGAGI (reference sequence). The V gene lost 2 bases and the J gene lost 1 base, with 5 bases spanning the gap. This CDR3 reads CASSYSKNTEAFF. CDR3 bases: TGTGCCAGCAGTTACAGCAAGAACACTGAAGCTTTCTTT.

The chain carries TRBV3-1 (or the pseudogene TRBV3-2) and TRBJ1-4; 7 bases align to TRBD1. CDR1 and CDR2 from the germline V gene are LGHDT and YNNKEL (reference sequence). The V segment lost 3 bases and the J segment 3 bases; nucleotides outside the gene matches: 4. This CDR3 region has 15 residues. The CDR3 loop is CASSQTGPANEKLFF. CDR3 DNA: TGTGCCAGCAGCCAGACAGGGCCGGCTAATGAAAAACTGTTTTTT.

The chain joins TRBV5-5 to TRBJ1-1; TRBD1 might be the D (5 bases). This CDR3 is built from 17 residues. Looked up from germline, CDR1 is SGHKS and CDR2 is YYEKEE (reference sequence). Trimming cost V 0 bases and J 4 bases, with 19 bases left between them. CDR3 sequence reads: CASSLEVRQGRATEAFF. CDR3 DNA: TGTGCCAGCAGCTTGGAGGTTAGGCAGGGTAGGGCCACTGAAGCTTTCTTT.

CDR3 DNA sequence: TGTGCCAGCAGTTACGGAGTTAATGAAAAACTGTTTTTT. Encoded protein: CASSYGVNEKLFF. The chain links TRBV6-5 to TRBJ1-4; D gene unclear. The CDR3 is 13 amino acids. Germline CDR1 is MNHEY and CDR2 is SVGAGI. Trimming cost V 2 bases and J 4 bases, with 5 bases left between them.

J is TRBJ1-1 and V is TRBV7-9, with D possibly being TRBD1 (6 bases). Germline V lookup: CDR1 SEHNR, CDR2 FQNEAQ (reference sequence). Trimming stripped 3 bases from V and 8 bases from J, with 10 bases between. The CDR3 is made up of 12 amino acids. The CDR3 region has the DNA TGTGCCAGCAGCTTTTGGGGGCGAGAAGCTTTCTTT. This encodes CASSFWGREAFF.

V gene TRBV6-2 or TRBV6-3 combines with J gene TRBJ1-3; D is unclear. The CDR3 is made up of 12 amino acids. The V end lost 6 bases, the J end lost 4 bases, and 7 bases lay between the germline ends. CDR1 and CDR2 (germline): MNHEY, SVGEGT. The CDR3: CASSNSGNTIYF. As DNA, the CDR3 is TGTGCCAGCAGCAACTCCGGAAACACCATATATTTT.

V gene TRBV29-1 combines with J gene TRBJ1-1; D may be TRBD1 (5 bases). The CDR3 totals 13 residues. Germline V lookup: CDR1 SQVTM, CDR2 ANQGSEA. Trimming took off 7 bases at V and 0 bases at J, with 12 bases between the two ends. CDR3 in amino acids: CSGRLQVNTEAFF. CDR3 nucleotide sequence: TGCAGCGGACGCCTACAGGTGAACACTGAAGCTTTCTTT. Full variable domain (missing parts from reference TRBV29-1 and TRBJ1-1): SAVISQKPSRDICQRGTSLTIQCQVDSQVTMMFWYRQQPGQSLTLIATANQGSEATYESGFVIDKFPISRPNLTFSTLTVSNMSPEDSSIYLCSGRLQVNTEAFFGQGTRLTVV.

The chain couples TRBV7-9 to TRBJ2-2; D is perhaps TRBD1 (6 bases). Trimming removed 6 bases from V and 3 bases from J, with 17 bases in between. CDR1 is SEHNR and CDR2 is FQNEAQ in the germline V gene (reference sequence). This CDR3 has 16 amino acids. Written as DNA, the CDR3 is TGTGCCAGCAGGCCCACAGGGAACTTTTACACCGGGGAGCTGTTTTTT. Translation: CASRPTGNFYTGELFF.

This rearrangement joins TRBV7-9 to TRBJ1-2; the D is unclear. The CDR3 totals 14 residues. Germline CDR1 and CDR2: SEHNR and FQNEAQ (reference sequence). Trimming cost V 5 bases and J 7 bases, with 17 bases left between them. The CDR3 region is CASSPDLPARGYTF. DNA for the CDR3: TGTGCCAGCAGCCCGGACCTCCCTGCTCGTGGCTACACCTTC.

V is TRBV5-1 and J is TRBJ1-5, with TRBD1 as a possible D gene (5 bases). CDR1 and CDR2 (germline): SGHRS, YFSETQ. V was cut by 1 base and J by 6 bases, with 14 bases left in between. The CDR3 has 15 residues. The CDR3 DNA sequence: TGCGCCAGCAGCTTGACTGGGGGTGGCGGTCAGCCCCAGCATTTT. Encoded protein: CASSLTGGGGQPQHF.

This chain uses TRBV28 with TRBJ2-1, with D tentatively TRBD1 or TRBD2 (6 bases each). V gave up 7 bases and J gave up 7 bases, with 11 bases separating them. CDR3 length: 12 residues. CDR1 is MDHEN, CDR2 SYDVKM, per germline. The DNA of the CDR3 is TGTGCCAGCATAGCGGACAGAAATGAGCAGTTCTTC. This sequence encodes CASIADRNEQFF.